The present T cell receptor (beta chain) was sequenced within a study of T cells in tumors after PD-1 blockade. Study at large: Prior checkpoint blockade, systemic immunosuppressant use, or anti-cancer therapy within 4 weeks excluded patients. Some patients also took daily vismodegib 150 mg during anti-PD-1 treatment.

Profiling relied on immunoSEQ multiplex PCR, and the TCRdb table lists in-frame clones only, not all of them. The sample comprises approximately 47,000 clones, 81% of which are singletons, and 4% to 4.5% rests with the top ten. Genomic DNA template from tumor biopsies or peripheral blood, about 616 ng to 6,500 ng input. Germline V gene lookup returns CDR1 LNHNV and CDR2 YYDKDF (reference sequence). Deletions cut 2 bases from V and 7 bases from J, with 12 bases between. This CDR3 has 14 amino acids. Here the sequenced sample was PBMCs, taken before anti-PD-1 treatment. The J gene is TRBJ2-1, the V gene TRBV15, with no clear D. The sequence was collected from a human donor with basal cell carcinoma. CDR3 residues: CATSRPPLGNEQFF. The CDR3 nucleotides are TGTGCCACCAGCAGACCCCCCCTCGGGAATGAGCAGTTCTTC.